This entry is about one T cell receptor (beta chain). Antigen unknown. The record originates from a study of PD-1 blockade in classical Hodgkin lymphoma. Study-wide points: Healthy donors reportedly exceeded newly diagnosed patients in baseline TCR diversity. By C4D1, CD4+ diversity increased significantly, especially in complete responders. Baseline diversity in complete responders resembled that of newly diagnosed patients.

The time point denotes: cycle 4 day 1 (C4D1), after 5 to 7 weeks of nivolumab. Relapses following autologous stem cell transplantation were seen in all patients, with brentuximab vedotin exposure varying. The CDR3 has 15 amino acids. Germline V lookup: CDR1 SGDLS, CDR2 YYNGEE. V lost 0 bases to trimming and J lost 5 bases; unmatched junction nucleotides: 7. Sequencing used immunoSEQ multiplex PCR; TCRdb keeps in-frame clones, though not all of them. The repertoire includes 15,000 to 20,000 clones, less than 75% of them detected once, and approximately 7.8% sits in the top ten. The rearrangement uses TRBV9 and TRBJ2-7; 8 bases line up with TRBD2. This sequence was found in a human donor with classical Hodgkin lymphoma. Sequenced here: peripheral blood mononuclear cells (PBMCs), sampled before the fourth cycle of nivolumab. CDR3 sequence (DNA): TGTGCCAGCAGCGTAGGTGGACTAGCCGGTAACGAGCAGTACTTC. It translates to CASSVGGLAGNEQYF.